This TCR beta chain was observed in a study of OX40 agonist ivuxolimab in advanced cancers. Study-wide results and limits: Within 6 weeks, CD4+ and CD8+ blood T cells expanded clonally at 0.1 to 3.0 mg/kg.

Worth noting for this clone: Its antigen is not known.

Germline lookup yields CDR1 SGHRS and CDR2 YFSETQ. Deletions cut 4 bases from V and 2 bases from J, with 16 bases between. The CDR3 consists of 15 residues. Libraries were prepared by immunoSEQ multiplex PCR; TCRdb keeps only in-frame clonotypes and omits some of them. The repertoire holds some 80,000 clones, with roughly nine tenths as singletons. This clonotype was sampled from an adult with an advanced solid tumor such as melanoma, head and neck, liver or kidney cancer. V and J are TRBV5-1 and TRBJ2-7; D remains unclear. Sequenced material: CD4+ or CD8+ T cells sorted from blood, taken in a trial of the OX40 agonist ivuxolimab. CDR3 nucleotide sequence: TGCGCCAGCAGCCCCGGGCGCTCCTCGCCCTACGAGCAGTACTTC. Residues: CASSPGRSSPYEQYF.